What follows describes a single T cell receptor beta chain. This record belongs to a study of blood T cell repertoires in COVID-19. Study details: Material from acute and convalescent COVID-19 was sourced from the United States, Italy and Spain. Nucleic acid was either cDNA or gDNA, and it came from T cells, B-cell-depleted T cells, or PBMCs.

Original methodology: Reference gene primer amplification gave nucleated cell count estimates. Assay: immunoSEQ multiplex PCR; the TCRdb copy retains only in-frame clones and omits some. Clone size and V and J calls were adopted from that table, with D and trimming inferred from the DNA. Seen here are 150,000 to 200,000 clones, around four fifths observed once, and the top ten hold approximately 18%. The sequenced sample consisted of peripheral blood. The receptor's source is a woman at least 80 years old with acute or convalescent COVID-19.

The DNA for the CDR3 is TGCGCCAGCAGCTTCGGGACTAACGCCTACGAGCAGTACTTC. This sequence encodes CASSFGTNAYEQYF. V is TRBV5-1 and J is TRBJ2-7; 7 bases agree with TRBD2. The length of the CDR3 is 14 residues. In germline, CDR1 is SGHRS, CDR2 YFSETQ. Losses at the gene ends were 2 bases for V and 2 bases for J; bases not matched to a gene: 4.